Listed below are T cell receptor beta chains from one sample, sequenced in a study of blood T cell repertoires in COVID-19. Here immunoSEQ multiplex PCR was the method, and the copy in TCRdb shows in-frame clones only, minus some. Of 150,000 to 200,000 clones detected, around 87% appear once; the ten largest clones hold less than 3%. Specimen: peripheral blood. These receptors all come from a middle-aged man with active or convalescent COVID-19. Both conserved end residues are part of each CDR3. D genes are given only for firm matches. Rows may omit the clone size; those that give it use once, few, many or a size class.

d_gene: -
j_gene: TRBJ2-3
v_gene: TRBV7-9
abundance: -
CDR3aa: CASSVLRDLPDTQYF
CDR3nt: TGTGCCAGCAGCGTGCTCCGGGACTTACCAGATACGCAGTATTTT

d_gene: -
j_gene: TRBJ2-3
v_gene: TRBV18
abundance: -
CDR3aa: CASSPPRGGSDTQYF
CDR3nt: TGTGCCAGCTCGCCCCCCAGGGGTGGCTCAGATACGCAGTATTTT

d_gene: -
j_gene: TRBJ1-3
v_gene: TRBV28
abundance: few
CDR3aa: CASGRSSGNTIYF
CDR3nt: TGTGCCAGCGGCCGGAGCTCTGGAAACACCATATATTTT

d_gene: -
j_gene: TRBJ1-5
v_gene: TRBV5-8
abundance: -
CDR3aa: CASSLSLGDSQPQHF
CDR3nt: TGTGCCAGCAGCTTGAGTTTAGGGGACTCTCAGCCCCAGCATTTT

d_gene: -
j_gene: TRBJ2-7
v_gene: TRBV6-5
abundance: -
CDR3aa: CASSIITSSYEQYF
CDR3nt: TGTGCCAGCAGTATTATAACTTCTAGCTACGAGCAGTACTTC

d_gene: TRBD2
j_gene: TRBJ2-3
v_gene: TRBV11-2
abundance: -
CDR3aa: CASRSGTSDTTQYF
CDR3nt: TGTGCCAGCAGATCCGGGACTAGCGATACTACGCAGTATTTT

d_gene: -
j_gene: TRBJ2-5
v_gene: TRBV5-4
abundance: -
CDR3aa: CASSFGDTQETQYF
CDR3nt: TGTGCCAGCAGCTTCGGGGACACCCAAGAGACCCAGTACTTC

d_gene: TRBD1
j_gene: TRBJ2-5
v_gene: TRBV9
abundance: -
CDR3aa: CASSHITGGQETQYF
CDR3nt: TGTGCCAGCAGCCATATTACAGGGGGCCAAGAGACCCAGTACTTC

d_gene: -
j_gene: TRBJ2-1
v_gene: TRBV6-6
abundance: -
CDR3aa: CASTTRGSSYNEQFF
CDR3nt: TGTGCCAGCACTACCCGCGGTTCCTCCTACAATGAGCAGTTCTTC

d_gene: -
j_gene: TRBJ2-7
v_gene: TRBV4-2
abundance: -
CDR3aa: CASSLGRGGPYEQYF
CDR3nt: TGTGCCAGCAGCCTAGGAAGGGGAGGCCCCTACGAGCAGTACTTC

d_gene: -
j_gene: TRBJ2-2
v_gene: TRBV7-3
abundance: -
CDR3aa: CASSLIGGNTGELFF
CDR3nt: TGTGCCAGCAGCTTAATAGGGGGGAACACCGGGGAGCTGTTTTTT

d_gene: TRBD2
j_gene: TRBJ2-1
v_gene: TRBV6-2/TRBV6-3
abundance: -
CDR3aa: CASSYTASGNNEQFF
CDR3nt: TGTGCCAGCAGTTACACTGCTAGCGGGAACAATGAGCAGTTCTTC

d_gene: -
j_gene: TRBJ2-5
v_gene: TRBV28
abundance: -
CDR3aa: CASRAEGMVGGPYQETQYF
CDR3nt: TGTGCCAGCAGGGCGGAGGGGATGGTCGGGGGGCCCTACCAAGAGACCCAGTACTTC

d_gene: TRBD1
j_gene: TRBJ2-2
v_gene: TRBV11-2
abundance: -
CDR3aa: CASSRGTGSHTGELFF
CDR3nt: TGTGCCAGCAGCCGAGGGACAGGGAGTCATACCGGGGAGCTGTTTTTT

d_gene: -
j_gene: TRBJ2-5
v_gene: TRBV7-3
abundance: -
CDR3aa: CASSPYRVSETQYF
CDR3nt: TGTGCCAGCAGCCCCTACCGGGTATCAGAGACCCAGTACTTC

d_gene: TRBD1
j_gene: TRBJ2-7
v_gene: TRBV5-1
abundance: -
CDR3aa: CASSPWDRANEQYF
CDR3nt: TGCGCCAGCAGCCCTTGGGACAGGGCCAACGAGCAGTACTTC

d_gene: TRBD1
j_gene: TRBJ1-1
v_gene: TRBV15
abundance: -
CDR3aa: CATSREQQGAGTAFF
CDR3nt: TGTGCCACCAGCAGAGAACAACAGGGGGCGGGAACGGCTTTCTTT

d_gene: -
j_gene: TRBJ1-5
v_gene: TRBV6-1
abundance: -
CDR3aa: CASSESSQNQPQHF
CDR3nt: TGTGCCAGCAGTGAATCGTCACAAAATCAGCCCCAGCATTTT